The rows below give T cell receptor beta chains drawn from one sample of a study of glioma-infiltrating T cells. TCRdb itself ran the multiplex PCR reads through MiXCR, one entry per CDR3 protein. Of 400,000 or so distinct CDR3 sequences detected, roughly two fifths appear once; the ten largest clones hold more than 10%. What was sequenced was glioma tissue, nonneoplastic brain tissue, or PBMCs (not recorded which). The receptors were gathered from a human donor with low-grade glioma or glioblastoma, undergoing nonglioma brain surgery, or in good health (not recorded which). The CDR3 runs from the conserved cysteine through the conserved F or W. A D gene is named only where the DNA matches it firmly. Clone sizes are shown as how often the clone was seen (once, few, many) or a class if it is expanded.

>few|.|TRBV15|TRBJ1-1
CATSRSGHKDTEAFF
TGTGCCACCAGCAGATCAGGACATAAAGACACTGAAGCTTTCTTT
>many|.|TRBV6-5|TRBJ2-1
CASSYEGRSRGEQFF
TGTGCCAGCAGTTATGAAGGTAGAAGTCGTGGTGAGCAGTTCTTC
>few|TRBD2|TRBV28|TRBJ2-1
CASSRLAGAAYNEQFF
TGTGCCAGCAGCCGACTAGCGGGAGCTGCCTACAATGAGCAGTTCTTC
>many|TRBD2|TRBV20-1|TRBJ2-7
CSARDLTSGRVYEQYF
TGCAGTGCTAGAGATCTGACTAGCGGGAGAGTCTACGAGCAGTACTTC
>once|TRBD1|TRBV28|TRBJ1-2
CASSSPGQGGYDYGYTF
TGTGCCAGCAGTTCCCCCGGACAGGGAGGCTATGACTATGGCTACACCTTC
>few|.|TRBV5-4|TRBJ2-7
CASTPGGVSYEQYF
TGTGCCAGCACCCCCGGAGGGGTCTCCTACGAGCAGTACTTC
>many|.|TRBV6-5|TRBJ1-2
CASSYSGGQTGYGYTF
TGTGCCAGCAGTTACTCGGGGGGGCAGACCGGCTATGGCTACACCTTC
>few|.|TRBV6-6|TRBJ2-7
CASSYSRNTYEQYF
TGTGCCAGCAGTTACTCCCGAAATACCTACGAGCAGTACTTC
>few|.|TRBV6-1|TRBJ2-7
CASSSKGRGIHEQYF
TGTGCCAGCAGTTCCAAGGGACGGGGAATCCACGAGCAGTACTTC
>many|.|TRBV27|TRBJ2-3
CASSSYAYADTQYF
TGTGCCAGCAGTTCATACGCCTACGCAGATACGCAGTATTTT